Below, 23 T cell receptor beta chains from the same sample are listed, as sequenced in a study of breast tumors, draining lymph nodes, adjacent tissues. Axillary draining lymph nodes of breast cancer patients supplied the node samples. Using its own MiXCR run on the multiplex PCR reads, TCRdb lists one record per CDR3 protein. The data contain 83,000 or so distinct CDR3 sequences, under 25% of them seen just once; the ten biggest clones take up less than 3%. The sample consisted of axillary lymph node tissue. The receptor source for this set is a female donor with breast cancer. Some clones in this sample may be carry-over from other donors' samples.

In this sample, this clonotype turned up many times. Written as DNA, the CDR3 is TGTGCCAGCAGCTTGGGGGGACAGGGGGTGAATAAGCAGTTCTTC. Amino acids: CASSLGGQGVNKQFF. The chain carries TRBV5-4 and TRBJ2-1; 11 positions agree with TRBD1. This CDR3 has 15 residues. The J segment lost 11 bases and the V segment lost 0 bases, leaving 7 bases of the junction unmatched. Germline CDR1 SGHNT, CDR2 YYREEE (reference sequence).

There are many counts of this clonotype. This sequence joins TRBV11-3 and TRBJ2-3, with 10 bases matching TRBD2. Germline V gene lookup returns CDR1 SGHNT and CDR2 YENEEA. V lost 5 bases and J lost 1; bases outside the gene matches: 6. The CDR3 runs to 16 residues. CDR3 DNA: TGTGCCAGCAGCCTCCGTCTAGCGGGAGGCACAGATACGCAGTATTTT. It is translated as CASSLRLAGGTDTQYF.

This clonotype was seen ten or more times. V and J are TRBV5-1 and TRBJ2-7; weak D call: TRBD2 (5 bases). CDR1 is SGHRS, CDR2 YFSETQ, per germline. V gave up 0 bases and J gave up 0 bases, with 10 bases separating them. CDR3 length: 15 amino acids. For the CDR3, the DNA is TGCGCCAGCAGCTTGGGCGCTAGCAGCTCCTACGAGCAGTACTTC. This sequence encodes CASSLGASSSYEQYF.

Many counts were recorded for this clonotype. CDR3 in DNA: TGCGCCAGCAGCTTGGCGGGACAGGGAGTTCGAGAGACCCAGTACTTC. Its protein is CASSLAGQGVRETQYF. The chain has TRBV5-1 and TRBJ2-5, with 9 bases fitting TRBD1. The CDR3 sequence is 16 residues long. The V gene's germline CDR1 is SGHRS and CDR2 YFSETQ. With V trimmed by 0 bases and J by 4 bases, 7 bases remained unmatched.

A few counts support this clonotype. The chain uses TRBV28 and TRBJ1-2; D ambiguous. The CDR3 length is 13 residues. Trimming pared 3 bases from V and 4 bases from J, leaving 9 bases between. In germline, CDR1 is MDHEN, CDR2 SYDVKM. The CDR3 region has the DNA TGTGCCAGCAGTTTGGAGGGTCCCTATGGCTACACCTTC. It is translated as CASSLEGPYGYTF.

In this sample, this clonotype turned up many times. The J gene is TRBJ2-7, the V gene TRBV7-9; D unresolved. Germline V CDR1 and CDR2: SEHNR, FQNEAQ (reference sequence). V dropped 2 bases and J dropped 2 bases, with 7 bases sitting between them. The length of the CDR3 is 13 residues. CDR3 protein: CASSLRFPYEQYF. In nucleotides, the CDR3 is TGTGCCAGCAGCTTAAGGTTCCCCTACGAGCAGTACTTC.

Only a few counts were recorded for this clonotype. The chain carries TRBV12-5 and TRBJ2-4; 13 bases are shared with TRBD2. Germline trimming cut 5 bases from V and 0 bases from J; bases unmatched to any gene: 7. CDR1 is LGHNT, CDR2 FRNRAP, per germline. The CDR3 spans 18 residues. The CDR3 loop reads CASGEPGLAGLAKNIQYF. DNA for the CDR3: TGTGCTAGTGGTGAACCGGGACTAGCGGGGTTAGCCAAAAACATTCAGTACTTC.

This clonotype was observed many times. CDR3 sequence reads: CASIRDGLSDKEKLFF. In DNA form, the CDR3 reads TGTGCCAGCATTCGCGACGGGTTGAGTGATAAAGAAAAACTGTTTTTT. The chain joins TRBV12-3 or TRBV12-4 to TRBJ1-4; no firm D call. CDR3 length equals 16 residues. V shed 7 bases and J shed 8 bases, with 23 bases lying between them.

The chain links TRBV10-3 to TRBJ2-1, with 10 positions matching TRBD2. Trimming cost V 4 bases and J 8 bases; bases outside gene matches: 5. This CDR3 comprises 14 residues. CDR1 and CDR2 from the germline V gene are ENHRY and SYGVKD. This chain's CDR3 is CAISASGSSYEQFF. The DNA for the CDR3 is TGTGCCATCAGTGCTAGCGGGAGTAGCTATGAGCAGTTCTTC.

This clonotype occurred many times. The chain combines TRBV2 with TRBJ2-7; tentative D call: TRBD2 (5 bases). The germline V and J ends were trimmed by 1 base and 5 bases, with 12 bases remaining between them. The CDR3 totals 14 residues. Germline CDR1 reads SNHLY; CDR2 reads FYNNEI. The CDR3 region has the DNA TGTGCCAGCAGTGAAGTATCCTCTAGCCACGAGCAGTACTTC. It encodes CASSEVSSSHEQYF. The complete variable domain, with remaining parts taken from reference TRBV2 and TRBJ2-7, reads EPEVTQTPSHQVTQMGQEVILRCVPISNHLYFYWYRQILGQKVEFLVSFYNNEISEKSEIFDDQFSVERPDGSNFTLKIRSTKLEDSAMYFCASSEVSSSHEQYFGPGTRLTVT.

This clonotype was counted between two and nine times. V usage is TRBV30 and J usage is TRBJ2-6; D is possibly TRBD1 (5 bases). The germline V and J ends were trimmed by 3 bases and 4 bases, with 10 bases remaining between them. The germline gives CDR1 GTSNPN, CDR2 SVGIG (reference sequence). The CDR3 contains 14 residues. The CDR3, as DNA: TGTGCCTGGAGCGCAGGGATAGGGGCCAACGTCCTGACTTTC. Its translation: CAWSAGIGANVLTF. Based on the CDR3 plus reference TRBV30 and TRBJ2-6, the full variable domain is SQTIHQWPATLVQPVGSPLSLECTVEGTSNPNLYWYRQAAGRGLQLLFYSVGIGQISSEVPQNLSASRPQDRQFILSSKKLLLSDSGFYLCAWSAGIGANVLTFGAGSRLTVL.

On this clonotype: As the CDR3 is not closed by the conserved phenylalanine or tryptophan, this likely results from a read error. V and J are TRBV20-1 and TRBJ2-5; 12 bases match TRBD2. The junction had 9 bases not matched to a gene; V was cut back by 0 bases and J by 7 bases. CDR1 and CDR2 (germline): DFQATT, SNEGSKA (reference sequence). The CDR3 is made up of 16 amino acids. In DNA, the CDR3 is TGCAGTGCTAGAGAGGCTAGCGGGAGGGCCGGGGGGACCCAGTACCTC. This gives the protein CSAREASGRAGGTQYL.

This clonotype was recorded many times. The chain is built from TRBV7-9 and TRBJ2-2; 10 nucleotides align to TRBD2. After removal of 5 bases from V and 0 bases from J, the junction contained 12 bases not matched to a gene. The germline CDR1 and CDR2 sequences are SEHNR and FQNEAQ (reference sequence). The CDR3 sequence is 19 residues long. The CDR3 reads CASSTIAGGALTNTGELFF. In DNA, the CDR3 is TGTGCCAGCAGCACTATAGCGGGAGGAGCGTTGACGAACACCGGGGAGCTGTTTTTT.

There are many counts of this clonotype. The V call is TRBV6-1, the J call TRBJ2-1, with D uncertain. Trimming pared 6 bases from V and 7 bases from J, leaving 10 bases between. The CDR3 is 12 residues long. CDR1 and CDR2 (germline): MNHNS, SASEGT. The CDR3 DNA reads TGTGCCAGCAGGTCCCGAAGGAATGAGCAGTTCTTC. Residues: CASRSRRNEQFF.

In this sample, this clonotype turned up many times. The CDR3 DNA is TGCGCCAGCAGCTCGGGTAGCGGGACCCTCAATGAGCAGTTCTTC. Translation gives CASSSGSGTLNEQFF. The chain has TRBV5-1 and TRBJ2-1; TRBD2 matches 8 bases. V was pared by 3 bases and J by 6 bases, with 8 bases of the junction left unmatched. Germline values: CDR1 SGHRS, CDR2 YFSETQ. The CDR3 contains 15 residues.

This clonotype appeared many times. The chain employs TRBV9 and TRBJ1-3; D unresolved. V was clipped by 4 bases and J by 4 bases, with 12 bases between them. Germline V gives CDR1 SGDLS, CDR2 YYNGEE. The CDR3 covers 14 residues. The CDR3 sequence is CASSLSGIGNTIYF. The DNA of the CDR3 is TGTGCCAGCAGCCTCTCCGGGATCGGAAACACCATATATTTT. The full variable domain, in which reference TRBV9 and TRBJ1-3 provide the parts outside the CDR3, is DSGVTQTPKHLITATGQRVTLRCSPRSGDLSVYWYQQSLDQGLQFLIQYYNGEERAKGNILERFSAQQFPDLHSELNLSSLELGDSALYFCASSLSGIGNTIYFGEGSWLTVV.

This clonotype appeared a few times. This could be a read error, since a much larger clone is one nucleotide away. A read error is likely, as this CDR3 ends without the conserved phenylalanine or tryptophan. The chain is built from TRBV12-3 or TRBV12-4 and TRBJ2-7; maybe TRBD2 (6 bases). The CDR3 length is 15 residues. V was pared by 3 bases and J by 4 bases, with 16 bases between. CDR3 in DNA: TGTGCCAGCAGTTTGGGAGGAGGGAGAACGTACGAGCAGTACCTC. Amino acid sequence: CASSLGGGRTYEQYL.

This clonotype was observed many times. The chain carries TRBV7-2 and TRBJ2-7, with 10 bases fitting TRBD1. The CDR3 contains 13 residues. Trimming cost V 5 bases and J 6 bases; bases outside gene matches: 4. The germline V gene encodes CDR1 SGHTA and CDR2 FQGNSA. CDR3 residues: CASSRDRGREQYF. CDR3 nucleotides: TGTGCCAGCAGCAGAGACAGGGGGCGCGAGCAGTACTTC.

In this sample, this clonotype turned up a few times. The V and J genes are TRBV28 and TRBJ1-2; TRBD1 matches 9 bases. Germline V gene lookup returns CDR1 MDHEN and CDR2 SYDVKM. CDR3 size: 14 residues. With 5 bases clipped from V and 6 bases from J, the junction kept 7 bases outside the gene matches. The CDR3 is CASSPGTGSDGYTF. CDR3 sequence (DNA): TGTGCCAGCAGTCCCGGGACAGGGAGCGATGGCTACACCTTC.

In this sample, this clonotype turned up a few times. Just one base apart from a much larger clone, this may be a read error. The conserved closing phenylalanine or tryptophan is absent in this CDR3, likely reflecting a read error. J is TRBJ2-5 and V is TRBV12-5, with TRBD2 as a possible D gene (5 bases). This CDR3 contains 12 residues. V gave up 6 bases and J gave up 7 bases, with 12 bases separating them. Germline V gene sequence: CDR1 LGHNT, CDR2 FRNRAP. The CDR3 sequence is CASGLPAGTQYS. CDR3 in DNA: TGTGCTAGTGGCCTCCCGGCGGGGACCCAGTACTCC.

This clonotype was seen repeatedly, ten times or more. This chain joins TRBV6-1 and TRBJ2-7, with D perhaps given as TRBD1 or TRBD2 (5 bases each). Trimming cost V 8 bases and J 0 bases, with 17 bases left between them. Germline CDR1 and CDR2: MNHNS and SASEGT. This CDR3 is 15 amino acids long. CDR3 residues: CASYESGTGSYEQYF. CDR3 DNA sequence: TGTGCCAGCTACGAATCCGGGACGGGCTCCTACGAGCAGTACTTC.

A word on this clonotype: One base away lies a much larger clone, so this may be a sequencing read error. The rearrangement joins TRBV10-1 to TRBJ2-2, with unresolved D. Germline CDR1 and CDR2: WNHNN and SYGVQD (reference sequence). The CDR3 runs to 13 residues. In nucleotides, the CDR3 is TGCGCCAGCAGTGTACCGAACATCGGGGAGCTGTTTTTT. This codes for CASSVPNIGELFF.

This clonotype was counted many times. The chain joins TRBV30 to TRBJ2-4; D uncertain. CDR3 length: 11 residues. Germline CDR1 GTSNPN, CDR2 SVGIG (reference sequence). The V end was cut by 5 bases, the J end by 12 bases, with 14 bases between. CDR3 sequence: CAWALGSSQYF. The CDR3 bases are TGTGCCTGGGCATTGGGGTCCTCTCAGTACTTC.